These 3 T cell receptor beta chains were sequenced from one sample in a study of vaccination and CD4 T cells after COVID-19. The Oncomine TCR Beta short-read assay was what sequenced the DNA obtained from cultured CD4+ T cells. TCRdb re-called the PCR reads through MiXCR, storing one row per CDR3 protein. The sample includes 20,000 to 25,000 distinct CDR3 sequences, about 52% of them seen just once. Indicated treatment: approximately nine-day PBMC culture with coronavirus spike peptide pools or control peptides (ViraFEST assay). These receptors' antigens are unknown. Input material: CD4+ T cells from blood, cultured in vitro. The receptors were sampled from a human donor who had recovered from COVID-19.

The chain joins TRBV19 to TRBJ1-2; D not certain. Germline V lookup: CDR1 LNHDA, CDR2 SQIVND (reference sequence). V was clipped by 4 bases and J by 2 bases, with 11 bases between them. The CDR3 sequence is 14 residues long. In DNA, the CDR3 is TGTGCCAGTAGTACCCAGTTTTCCAACTATGGCTACACCTTC. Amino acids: CASSTQFSNYGYTF.

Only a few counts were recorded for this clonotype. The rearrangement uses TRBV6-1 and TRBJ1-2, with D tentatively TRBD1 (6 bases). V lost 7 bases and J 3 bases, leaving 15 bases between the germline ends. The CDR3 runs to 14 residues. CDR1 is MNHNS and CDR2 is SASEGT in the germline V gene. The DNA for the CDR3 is TGTGCCAGCATCGAAGGGGCAGGGGACTATGGCTACACCTTC. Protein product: CASIEGAGDYGYTF.

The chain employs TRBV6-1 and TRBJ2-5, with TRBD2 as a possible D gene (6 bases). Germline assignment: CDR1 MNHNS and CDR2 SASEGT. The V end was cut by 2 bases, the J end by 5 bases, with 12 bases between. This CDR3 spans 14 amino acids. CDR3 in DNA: TGTGCCAGCAGTGAAATGGAGGGATCGGAGACCCAGTACTTC. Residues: CASSEMEGSETQYF.